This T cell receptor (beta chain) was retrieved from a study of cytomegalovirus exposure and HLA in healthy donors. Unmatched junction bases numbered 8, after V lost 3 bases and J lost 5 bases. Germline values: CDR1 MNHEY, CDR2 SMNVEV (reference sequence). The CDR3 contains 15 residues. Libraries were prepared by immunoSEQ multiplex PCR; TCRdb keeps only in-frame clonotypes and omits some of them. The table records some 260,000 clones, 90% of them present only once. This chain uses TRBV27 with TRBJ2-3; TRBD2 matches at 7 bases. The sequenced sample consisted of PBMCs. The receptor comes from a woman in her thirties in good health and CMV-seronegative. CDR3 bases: TGTGCCAGCAGTTTGAGGACTAGTGCCTTAGATACGCAGTATTTT. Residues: CASSLRTSALDTQYF.